This TCR beta chain was sequenced for a study of cytomegalovirus exposure and HLA in healthy donors (TCRdb year 2017). A note on the overall study: A later analysis indicated that the 120 validation repertoires were generated on the platform also employed for the 720 or so repertoires of the first cohort. The study aimed to test whether cataloging public T cell receptors could reveal signatures of past pathogen exposure. Besides the first cohort of more than 650 subjects, a separate validation cohort made up of 90 to 150 different subjects was used. To predict cytomegalovirus infection status, the study combined high-throughput TCR immunosequencing, statistical association of individual TCRs with disease status, and machine learning.

With respect to this clone: There is no known antigen for this receptor. Base-call qualities are not available, and no considerably larger clone is one nucleotide away.

Library preparation used the immunoSEQ multiplex PCR assay. Turning to the authors' computational methods: To diagnose cytomegalovirus status from the catalog of TCR beta chain sequences, a statistical classification framework was built. TCRdb took this table from immuneACCESS and kept in-frame rearrangements with V and J called. Such tables lack part of the clones; where checked against another copy, unresolved V genes explain under half of the gap, and the rest is unexplained. V, J and clone size derive from that table, while D and trimming were established from the DNA sequence. Recorded for this sample are about 83,000 clones; roughly 96% of them occurred a single time. Approximately 1.3% of the sample comes from the top ten. General conclusions and limits of the study: Subsequent analysis determined that TCRs grouped into clusters in the first cohort also showed a tendency toward co-occurrence across the roughly 110 validation repertoires, and approximately 93% of cluster scores exceeded 0. In the study, around 160 TCR beta chains were listed as associated with cytomegalovirus. All 120 or so repertoires were used to score co-occurrence in the validation cohort in a later analysis, because that analysis had no HLA typing for the cohort. While some public TCRs were present in many individuals, most TCR sequences turned up only very rarely across donors. In vitro tests confirmed that a few of the cytomegalovirus-associated TCR beta chains recognize cytomegalovirus antigens. The classifier was reported to diagnose cytomegalovirus status with high specificity and sensitivity in both the original cohort and the validation cohort. It was suggested by the authors that the approach could potentially be generalized to other disease states and immunological phenotypes.

Separate from the approximately 730-subject first cohort, the validation cohort of about 110 subjects was the group to which the donors belonged. V gives up 3 bases and J gives up 12 bases, and the segment between their germline ends measures 14 bases. The germline V gene encodes CDR1 KGHSH and CDR2 LQKENI. Counted from cysteine to phenylalanine, this CDR3 has 12 amino acids. Here the CDR3 DNA is all that survives: 36 bases in frame from base 1. This receptor chain uses TRBV18 and TRBJ1-1; too little of a D gene remains to name it. The TCR originated in a woman younger than 35 in good health and CMV-seronegative. The specimen sequenced was PBMCs. The encoded CDR3 is CASSPGAEVTFF. At the DNA level, the sequence is TGTGCCAGCTCACCTGGCGCCGAGGTAACTTTCTTT.